The 21 T cell receptor beta chains given below trace back to one sample, sequenced in a study of shared clonotypes between healthy human individuals. The data were produced by immunoSEQ multiplex PCR, yet TCRdb's version contains in-frame clones alone and is incomplete. Found here are 850,000 to 1,200,000 clones, 70% to 80% of them singletons; the top ten hold about 1.5%. Sequences were obtained from memory CD4+ T cells sorted from blood. The subset here: CD45RA-negative fraction. All receptors come from a man younger than 35 in good health.

This sequence joins TRBV5-1 and TRBJ2-7, with a tentative D call TRBD1 (6 bases). Trimming removed 4 bases at V and 9 bases at J, with 14 bases between. In germline, CDR1 is SGHRS, CDR2 YFSETQ. The length of the CDR3 is 12 residues. CDR3 residues: CASSVTGHGQYF. The CDR3 DNA reads TGCGCCAGCAGCGTTACAGGGCACGGGCAGTACTTC.

The chain carries TRBV11-2 and TRBJ2-3; unclear D gene. This CDR3 contains 12 residues. Germline V gene data show CDR1 as SGHAT and CDR2 as FQNNGV. Trimming left V 5 bases short and J 5 bases short, with 8 bases between. CDR3 sequence: CASSTSGDTQYF. The CDR3 nucleotides are TGTGCCAGCAGCACCTCAGGAGATACGCAGTATTTT.

J is TRBJ1-1 and V is TRBV9; TRBD1 might be the D (5 bases). In germline, CDR1 is SGDLS, CDR2 YYNGEE. Trimming took 3 bases from V and 0 from J, leaving 12 bases between them. This CDR3 has 15 amino acids. DNA of the CDR3: TGTGCCAGCAGCGCTACTGCGACAGTGAACACTGAAGCTTTCTTT. Protein: CASSATATVNTEAFF.

The V and J genes are TRBV9 and TRBJ2-3; D is unclear. V was shortened by 1 base and J by 4 bases, with 7 bases between the two germline ends. The CDR3 has 13 amino acids. Germline values: CDR1 SGDLS, CDR2 YYNGEE. The DNA of the CDR3 is TGTGCCAGCAGCGTACTAGTCGCAGATACGCAGTATTTT. Translation gives CASSVLVADTQYF.

CDR3 bases: TGTGCCAGCAGCGTAGAGGGTCTCACGAATTCACCCCTCCACTTT. Protein product: CASSVEGLTNSPLHF. This sequence joins TRBV9 and TRBJ1-6; D remains ambiguous. Germline values: CDR1 SGDLS, CDR2 YYNGEE. This CDR3 is 15 amino acids long. V lost 0 bases and J lost 7, with 11 bases in between.

This clone was seen ten or more times. This sequence joins TRBV2 and TRBJ1-6, with TRBD1 identical over 9 bases. Germline loops: CDR1 SNHLY, CDR2 FYNNEI. V shed 7 bases, J shed 9 bases, and the junction held 13 bases outside the gene matches. CDR3 length: 16 residues. Here the CDR3 DNA reads TGTGCCAGCACCTACACCCCGGGACAGGGAGGTTCACCCCTCCACTTT. Its translation: CASTYTPGQGGSPLHF.

The J gene is TRBJ2-7, the V gene TRBV18; 9 bases fit TRBD1. The CDR3 spans 14 residues. Germline V lookup: CDR1 KGHSH, CDR2 LQKENI. V was clipped by 4 bases and J by 6 bases; unmatched bases: 7. CDR3 protein: CASSLRTGEAEQYF. As DNA, the CDR3 is TGTGCCAGCTCACTTCGGACAGGGGAAGCCGAGCAGTACTTC.

The J gene is TRBJ2-5, the V gene TRBV19; weak D call: TRBD1 (6 bases). Trimming left V 6 bases short and J 0 bases short, with 8 bases between. This CDR3 contains 13 residues. Per germline, CDR1 LNHDA and CDR2 SQIVND (reference sequence). As DNA, the CDR3 is TGTGCCAGTAGCGGACAGTACCAAGAGACCCAGTACTTC. This sequence encodes CASSGQYQETQYF.

V and J are TRBV7-2 and TRBJ2-5; 8 nucleotides agree with TRBD2. Germline CDR1 and CDR2: SGHTA and FQGNSA. J gave up 0 bases and V 0 bases, and 9 bases lay outside the gene matches. The CDR3 spans 18 residues. The CDR3 spells CASSLAVSGSRYQETQYF. The CDR3 DNA reads as TGTGCCAGCAGCTTAGCAGTGAGCGGGAGTAGGTACCAAGAGACCCAGTACTTC. The full variable domain, with the rest looked up from reference TRBV7-2 and TRBJ2-5, is GAGVSQSPSNKVTEKGKDVELRCDPISGHTALYWYRQSLGQGLEFLIYFQGNSAPDKSGLPSDRFSAERTGGSVSTLTIQRTQQEDSAVYLCASSLAVSGSRYQETQYFGPGTRLLVL.

The J gene is TRBJ1-2, the V gene TRBV6-5; 8 nucleotides agree with TRBD1. V lost 0 bases to trimming and J lost 3 bases; unmatched junction nucleotides: 3. CDR1 MNHEY and CDR2 SVGAGI come from the germline V gene. CDR3 size: 15 residues. CDR3 DNA: TGTGCCAGCAGTTACTCGGACAGGGCTGACTATGGCTACACCTTC. Translated: CASSYSDRADYGYTF.

The chain combines TRBV14 with TRBJ2-7; D ambiguous. Trimming removed 4 bases at V and 3 bases at J, with 13 bases between. Germline values: CDR1 SGHDN, CDR2 FVKESK. The CDR3 covers 14 residues. CDR3 amino acids: CASSLTNLRYEQYF. The CDR3 region has the DNA TGTGCCAGCAGCCTCACAAATTTGCGCTACGAGCAGTACTTC.

The chain uses TRBV5-1 and TRBJ1-3; possibly TRBD1 for D (5 bases). V lost 6 bases and J 4 bases, leaving 17 bases between the germline ends. Germline assignment: CDR1 SGHRS and CDR2 YFSETQ. CDR3 length equals 15 residues. This CDR3 reads CASNRDGLRGNTIYF. The CDR3, as DNA: TGCGCCAGCAACCGGGACGGTCTGAGGGGAAACACCATATATTTT.

The rearrangement links TRBV6-4 to TRBJ2-7; D may be TRBD1 (6 bases). Trimming left V 2 bases short and J 5 bases short, with 22 bases between. In germline, CDR1 is MRHNA, CDR2 SNTAGT. The CDR3 sequence is 17 residues long. Here the CDR3 reads CASSDMIQGPSGDEQYF. The CDR3 nucleotides read TGTGCCAGCAGTGACATGATACAGGGTCCCTCCGGGGACGAGCAGTACTTC.

V usage is TRBV29-1 and J usage is TRBJ1-1; perhaps TRBD1 as D (5 bases). Trimming removed 2 bases from V and 0 bases from J, with 7 bases in between. Germline CDR1 reads SQVTM; CDR2 reads ANQGSEA. The CDR3 spans 13 residues. This chain's CDR3 is CSVEQGLNTEAFF. The CDR3 DNA follows: TGCAGCGTTGAACAGGGTTTGAACACTGAAGCTTTCTTT.

V is TRBV5-1 and J is TRBJ1-1; 9 positions agree with TRBD1. J was trimmed by 1 base and V by 4 bases; bases with no gene match: 8. Germline loops: CDR1 SGHRS, CDR2 YFSETQ. There are 16 residues in the CDR3. The CDR3 sequence: CASSPGQGSTNTEAFF. The CDR3 nucleotides are TGCGCCAGCAGCCCCGGACAGGGGTCTACGAACACTGAAGCTTTCTTT.

This sequence joins TRBV4-3 and TRBJ2-7; 8 positions agree with TRBD2. Germline V gene lookup returns CDR1 LGHNA and CDR2 YSLEER. Trimming took 2 bases from V and 5 from J; bases not matched to a gene: 11. The CDR3 extends over 16 amino acids. The CDR3 loop reads CASSQLPGGVGNEQYF. CDR3 DNA: TGCGCCAGCAGCCAATTACCGGGAGGGGTCGGAAACGAGCAGTACTTC.

The chain carries TRBV5-4 and TRBJ1-1; 11 bases line up with TRBD1. CDR1 and CDR2 from the germline V gene are SGHNT and YYREEE (reference sequence). Trimming removed 8 bases from V and 4 bases from J; junction bases left unmatched: 1. The CDR3 consists of 12 residues. The CDR3, as DNA: TGTGCCAGAGGGACAGGGGGCACTGAAGCTTTCTTT. This gives the protein CARGTGGTEAFF.

As concerns this clone: This CDR3 is also generated by other DNA sequences in the sample. CDR3 amino acids: CASSLAGTGELFF. CDR3 DNA sequence: TGTGCCAGCAGCCTAGCGGGGACCGGGGAGCTGTTTTTT. The chain links TRBV11-2 to TRBJ2-2; TRBD2 agrees at 9 bases. There are 13 residues in the CDR3. V was clipped by 5 bases and J by 5 bases; unmatched bases: 0. Germline CDR1 reads SGHAT; CDR2 reads FQNNGV.

The CDR3 region has the DNA TGTGCCAGCAGCCGGGGCCCATCTAACTATGGCTACACCTTC. Amino acid sequence: CASSRGPSNYGYTF. The V gene is TRBV2, the J gene TRBJ1-2; D possibly corresponds to TRBD1 (5 bases). There are 14 residues in the CDR3. The germline V gene has CDR1 SNHLY and CDR2 FYNNEI. With 6 bases removed from V and 0 bases from J, the gap between germline ends came to 11 bases.

This clone was counted between two and nine times. The V and J genes are TRBV11-2 and TRBJ2-2; D gene uncertain. Germline assignment: CDR1 SGHAT and CDR2 FQNNGV. Trimming took 5 bases from V and 5 from J, leaving 12 bases between them. CDR3 size: 14 residues. CDR3 coding DNA: TGTGCCAGCAGCCTTCGACACGGGACCGGGGAGCTGTTTTTT. This translates into CASSLRHGTGELFF.

The chain is built from TRBV19 and TRBJ2-2; D is possibly TRBD1 (5 bases). The CDR3 extends over 17 amino acids. Germline V gene lookup returns CDR1 LNHDA and CDR2 SQIVND (reference sequence). Trimming shortened V by 3 bases and J by 2 bases, and 16 bases separated the two germline ends. The CDR3 region has the DNA TGTGCCAGTAGTATCGGCAGGGCCTTCTACAACACCGGGGAGCTGTTTTTT. Its translation is CASSIGRAFYNTGELFF.